The clone carrying this TCR beta chain showed up just once. Patients had residual fresh-frozen tumor tissue and more than two years of survival data. This CDR3 contains 13 residues. The germline V gene has CDR1 SGHTA and CDR2 FQGTGA. The ends were cut back, 4 bases at V and 5 bases at J, with 11 bases in the middle. These data come from a study of glioma-infiltrating T cells after dendritic cell vaccination. The overall study: Dendritic cells derived from monocytes and pulsed with autologous tumor lysate formed the vaccine. At biweekly intervals, patients got three intradermal dendritic cell vaccine injections.

Primers: 60 V beta forward and 13 J beta reverse. Assay used: immunoSEQ multiplex PCR; TCRdb lists only in-frame clones, some missing. The sample records 45,000 to 50,000 clones, 85% being singletons. This clonotype was sampled from a human donor with glioblastoma. The starting material was blood, obtained before dendritic cell vaccination. The chain couples TRBV7-3 to TRBJ2-5; D is uncertain. In nucleotides, the CDR3 is TGTGCCAGCAGCTCCACCCGGTCGGAGACCCAGTACTTC. The encoded protein is CASSSTRSETQYF.